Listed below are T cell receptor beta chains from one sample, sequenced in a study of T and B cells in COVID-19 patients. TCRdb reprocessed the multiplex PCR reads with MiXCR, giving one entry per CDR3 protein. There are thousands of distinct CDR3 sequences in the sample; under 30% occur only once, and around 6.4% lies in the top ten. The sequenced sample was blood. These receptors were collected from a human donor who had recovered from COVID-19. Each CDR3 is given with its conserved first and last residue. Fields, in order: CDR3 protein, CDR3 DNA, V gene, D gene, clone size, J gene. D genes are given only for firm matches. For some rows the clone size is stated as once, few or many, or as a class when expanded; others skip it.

CDR3aa: CASSPRDRDYEQYF
CDR3nt: TGTGCCAGCAGCCCCCGGGACAGAGACTACGAGCAGTACTTC
v_gene: TRBV11-2
d_gene: TRBD1
abundance: .
j_gene: TRBJ2-7

CDR3aa: CASKGLAGPGRSYEQYF
CDR3nt: TGTGCCAGCAAAGGACTAGCGGGGCCGGGTCGATCCTACGAGCAGTACTTC
v_gene: TRBV7-2
d_gene: TRBD2
abundance: .
j_gene: TRBJ2-7

CDR3aa: CASRLAGGNEQYF
CDR3nt: TGTGCCAGCAGGTTAGCGGGAGGTAACGAGCAGTACTTC
v_gene: TRBV7-3
d_gene: TRBD2
abundance: .
j_gene: TRBJ2-7

CDR3aa: CASSVDTGSQETQYF
CDR3nt: TGTGCCAGCAGCGTAGACACAGGGTCACAAGAGACCCAGTACTTC
v_gene: TRBV5-6
d_gene: .
abundance: few
j_gene: TRBJ2-5

CDR3aa: CASSYLGIASETQYF
CDR3nt: TGTGCCAGCAGTTACTTGGGGATTGCTTCGGAGACCCAGTACTTC
v_gene: TRBV6-5
d_gene: .
abundance: medium-sized
j_gene: TRBJ2-5

CDR3aa: CASSLGGGSQPQHF
CDR3nt: TGTGCCAGCAGCCTTGGGGGGGGGAGCCAGCCCCAGCATTTT
v_gene: TRBV5-4
d_gene: .
abundance: few
j_gene: TRBJ1-5

CDR3aa: CASSYSGQGWQPQHF
CDR3nt: TGTGCCAGCAGTTACTCGGGACAGGGCTGGCAGCCCCAGCATTTT
v_gene: TRBV6-2/TRBV6-3
d_gene: TRBD1
abundance: .
j_gene: TRBJ1-5

CDR3aa: CASSPWAGQPQHF
CDR3nt: TGTGCCAGCAGTCCCTGGGCAGGACAGCCCCAGCATTTT
v_gene: TRBV6-5
d_gene: .
abundance: many
j_gene: TRBJ1-5

CDR3aa: CASSPTQGRNEKLFF
CDR3nt: TGTGCCAGCAGTCCAACACAGGGCCGTAATGAAAAACTGTTTTTT
v_gene: TRBV6-5
d_gene: .
abundance: .
j_gene: TRBJ1-4

CDR3aa: CASSPLQGKADTQYF
CDR3nt: TGTGCCAGCTCACCACTACAGGGGAAGGCAGATACGCAGTATTTT
v_gene: TRBV18
d_gene: TRBD1
abundance: many
j_gene: TRBJ2-3